This T cell receptor beta chain comes out of a study of cytomegalovirus exposure and HLA in healthy donors. Study at large: In a previous analysis, 120 million or so unique TCR beta sequences were found from 150 million to 200 million T cells. Of over 350 genotyped donors, around 86% grouped in the Caucasian-associated ancestry cluster.

Study-wide findings and caveats: Later analysis found that TCR beta chains associated with HLA were more clonally expanded than other, equally common chains.

This clone was observed a single time. As yet, its antigen is unknown. Unmatched junction bases numbered 11, after V lost 3 bases and J lost 7 bases. The CDR3 covers 16 residues. CDR1 and CDR2 from the germline V gene are SGHNT and YYREEE (reference sequence). Primers included in the PCR were 60 Vbeta and 13 Jbeta primers. This table comes from immunoSEQ multiplex PCR, and its TCRdb copy is limited to in-frame clones, with some not included. The sample has 59,000 or so clones, 85% seen once. The sequenced material came from PBMCs. This receptor was identified in a female donor in good health and CMV-seronegative. The genes are TRBV5-4 and TRBJ2-1; 9 nucleotides align to TRBD1. The CDR3 sequence: CASSSGRQGGRNEQFF. Here the CDR3 DNA reads TGTGCCAGCAGCTCAGGGCGACAGGGGGGACGGAATGAGCAGTTCTTC.